What follows describes a single TCR beta chain. This entry comes from a study of technical replicates of blood from a handful of donors. Only in-frame clones appear in the TCRdb table, and some are missing; sequencing was by immunoSEQ multiplex PCR. The profile shows under 95,000 clones, approximately 94% of them singletons. The CDR3 contains 13 residues. V was clipped by 9 bases and J by 4 bases; unmatched bases: 2. The germline V gene has CDR1 LNHDA and CDR2 SQIVND (reference sequence). The source of this sequence is a human donor in good health. The genes are TRBV19 and TRBJ2-7, with 14 bases identical to TRBD2. Sequencing input: T cells isolated from PBMCs. CDR3 residues: CASRLAGGYEQYF. The CDR3 DNA is TGTGCCAGCCGACTAGCGGGGGGGTACGAGCAGTACTTC. Looking up the rest from reference TRBV19 and TRBJ2-7 gives the full variable domain: DGGITQSPKYLFRKEGQNVTLSCEQNLNHDAMYWYRQDPGQGLRLIYYSQIVNDFQKGDIAEGYSVSREKKESFPLTVTSAQKNPTAFYLCASRLAGGYEQYFGPGTRLTVT.